This section outlines one T cell receptor (beta chain) sequence together with its context. The record originates from a study of blood T cell repertoires in COVID-19. Trimming removed 2 bases at V and 4 bases at J, with 9 bases between. Germline values: CDR1 SGDLS, CDR2 YYNGEE. This CDR3 region has 13 residues. Profiling relied on immunoSEQ multiplex PCR, and the TCRdb table lists in-frame clones only, not all of them. The sample yields roughly 350,000 clones, more than 85% seen once. This clonotype was obtained from a woman aged 25 to 39 who had recovered from COVID-19. The chain has TRBV9 and TRBJ1-2; D may be TRBD1 (6 bases). The sample taken for sequencing was PBMCs or T cells enriched from blood (not recorded which). The CDR3 bases are TGTGCCAGCAGCGTCAGAGGGGGCTATGGCTACACCTTC. Its translation is CASSVRGGYGYTF.